Below are 3 T cell receptor beta chains sequenced from a single sample in a study of early T cells in non-severe SARS-CoV-2 infection (dated by TCRdb to about 2021). Libraries came from 5' RACE. Data came from a NextSeq 500. TCRdb reprocessing: public reads trimmed at Q25 with fastp, clones called with MiXCR, in-frame beta chains kept. Rows are unified per CDR3 protein, each entry keeping the most common DNA and genes. This sample holds about 76,000 distinct CDR3 sequences; 9.5% to 15% were observed only once. The ten largest clones add up to roughly 3.6% of the sample. The sequenced material came from whole blood. The receptors stem from an adult who was a healthcare worker with PCR-confirmed SARS-CoV-2 infection or an uninfected control (not recorded which).

This sequence joins TRBV5-1 and TRBJ2-1; 7 bases match TRBD2. Germline V CDR1 and CDR2: SGHRS, YFSETQ. This CDR3 has 14 amino acids. V was pared by 4 bases and J by 3 bases, with 4 bases of the junction left unmatched. CDR3 DNA: TGCGCCAGCAGCGGGAGCGGGGACTACAATGAGCAGTTCTTC. Translated, it gives CASSGSGDYNEQFF.

This clonotype has just a few counts. The chain employs TRBV6-2 or TRBV6-3 and TRBJ2-3, with 12 positions matching TRBD2. Germline V gene sequence: CDR1 MNHEY, CDR2 SVGEGT. The CDR3 has 16 residues. Losses at the gene ends were 6 bases for V and 6 bases for J; bases not matched to a gene: 10. CDR3 sequence: CASSAPLAGGRDTQYF. The CDR3 DNA sequence: TGTGCCAGCAGCGCCCCCCTAGCGGGAGGGCGGGATACGCAGTATTTT.

This clonotype has a handful of counts. The rearrangement uses TRBV5-1 and TRBJ2-1; D not certain. This CDR3 has 15 residues. CDR1 and CDR2 (germline): SGHRS, YFSETQ. V was pared by 0 bases and J by 3 bases, with 10 bases between. The CDR3 coding sequence is TGCGCCAGCAGCTTGGCGGTCACTAACTACAATGAGCAGTTCTTC. Translation: CASSLAVTNYNEQFF.